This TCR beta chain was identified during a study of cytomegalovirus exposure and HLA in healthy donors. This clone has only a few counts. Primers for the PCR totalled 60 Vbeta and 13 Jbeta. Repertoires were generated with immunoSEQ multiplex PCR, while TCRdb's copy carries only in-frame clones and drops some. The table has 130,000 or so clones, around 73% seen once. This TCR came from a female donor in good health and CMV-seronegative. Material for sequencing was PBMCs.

CDR3 sequence reads: CASSPGIGQPQHF. CDR3 DNA: TGTGCCAGCAGCCCAGGGATAGGACAGCCCCAGCATTTT. This chain links TRBV7-2 with TRBJ1-5, with a possible D match to TRBD1 (5 bases). The germline V and J ends were trimmed by 5 bases and 7 bases, with 12 bases remaining between them. Germline loops: CDR1 SGHTA, CDR2 FQGNSA. The CDR3 runs 13 residues.